This T cell receptor beta chain derives from a study of T cell responses to AZD1222 COVID-19 vaccine. Study observations and caveats: Donors were mostly white British, more females; clonal diversity possibly underestimated.

Assay used: immunoSEQ multiplex PCR; TCRdb lists only in-frame clones, some missing. The sample includes over 150,000 clones, around 90% of them seen just once. CDR1 is SNHLY, CDR2 FYNNEI, per germline. V was cut by 7 bases and J by 6 bases, with 12 bases left in between. This CDR3 spans 13 amino acids. Concerning this clone itself: Antigen specificity is unknown.

The receptor was derived from an adult in good health. The source was peripheral blood, collected on day 0 of AZD1222 vaccination. The J gene is TRBJ1-4, the V gene TRBV2; TRBD1 might be the D (6 bases). The CDR3 coding sequence is TGTGCCAGCACGGCAGGGGATGATGAAAAACTGTTTTTT. Protein: CASTAGDDEKLFF.